This TCR beta chain was obtained from a study of Ad26.COV2.S vaccination and SARS-CoV-2 variants. The CDR3 length is 14 residues. Per the germline V gene, CDR1 is GTSNPN and CDR2 is SVGIG (reference sequence). The V gene lost 2 bases and the J gene lost 5 bases, with 15 bases spanning the gap. TCRdb's table, derived via immunoSEQ multiplex PCR, lists solely in-frame clones and lacks some. Among 250,000 or so clones listed, approximately 90% were seen once. As to treatment: about 20 received Ad26.COV2.S at low or high dose, single or two shots; several received placebo; per-sample allocation not given. Repertoires come from day 63 after the first vaccine or placebo injection. This clone showed up just once.

Sequences were derived from peripheral blood, sampled in a trial of Ad26.COV2.S vaccine versus placebo. This rearrangement joins TRBV30 to TRBJ2-5; D is ambiguous. The receptor's source is a person between 18 and 65 years old who received the Ad26.COV2.S COVID-19 vaccine or a placebo. The chain's CDR3 is CAWSRLELRETQYF. The CDR3 region has the DNA TGTGCCTGGAGTAGACTCGAGCTGCGGGAGACCCAGTACTTC.